This TCR beta chain was profiled in a study of shared clonotypes between healthy human individuals. Study findings and constraints: Generally, naive subsets came out with larger estimated richness than memory subsets.

About this clone itself: No antigen is known for it.

DNA at 200 ng, 25,000 to 30,000 T cell genomes, went into sorted-subset replicate PCRs. Measured with immunoSEQ multiplex PCR; TCRdb has only the in-frame clones, and not every one. Among around 2.3 million clones, around 95% were seen once, and the ten largest hold roughly 0.13%. Adult donors, all healthy and HIV-negative, had no recent acute infections or vaccinations. The CDR3 covers 14 residues. V shed 7 bases and J 1 base; nucleotides not matched to a gene: 4. Germline V lookup: CDR1 MNHNS, CDR2 SASEGT. The V call is TRBV6-1, the J call TRBJ2-3; 8 bases fit TRBD1. Specimen: naive CD4+ T cells sorted from blood. As for subset: CD45RA+ positively selected. The source of this sequence is a man between 18 and 35 years old in good health. CDR3 nucleotide sequence: TGTGCCAGCAAGAGGGGACAGGGCACAGATACGCAGTATTTT. Translation: CASKRGQGTDTQYF.